This T cell receptor beta chain was retrieved from a study of patients and donors after allogeneic stem cell transplantation. TCRdb used MiXCR to reprocess the RT-PCR reads, holding one entry per CDR3 protein. The data show some 87,000 distinct CDR3 sequences, 40% to 60% seen once. This clonotype has just a few counts. Germline lookup yields CDR1 SGHRS and CDR2 YFSETQ. This CDR3 spans 16 amino acids. Trimming removed 0 bases from V and 1 base from J, with 13 bases in between. The sample taken for sequencing was blood, either unsorted or a sorted T cell fraction (not recorded which). This receptor was identified in a human donor who was either an allogeneic HSCT recipient or a stem cell or donor lymphocyte infusion donor (not recorded which). It is not recorded whose cells these are; they may come from a transplant donor. This chain links TRBV5-1 with TRBJ1-1; no reliable D call. CDR3 sequence reads: CASSLESKTGNTEAFF. The DNA of the CDR3 is TGCGCCAGCAGCTTGGAAAGTAAGACGGGGAACACTGAAGCTTTCTTT.